What follows are 8 T cell receptor beta chains derived from one specimen sequenced in a study of identical twins. TCRdb itself ran the 5' RACE reads through MiXCR, one entry per CDR3 protein. The data hold roughly 250,000 distinct CDR3 sequences, with roughly 7.5% observed a single time. The data also belong to a second study, concerning yellow fever vaccine responses in identical twins.

The sample taken for sequencing was CD8+ T cells sorted from blood. The origin of the receptors is a woman younger than 35 in good health.

This clonotype occurred many times. The chain joins TRBV5-1 to TRBJ2-7; 9 nucleotides align to TRBD1. CDR1 is SGHRS and CDR2 is YFSETQ in the germline V gene. The CDR3 consists of 14 residues. V was clipped by 6 bases and J by 5 bases; unmatched bases: 9. DNA of the CDR3: TGCGCCAGCACTCCGGGACAGGGATTTAACGAGCAGTACTTC. This gives the protein CASTPGQGFNEQYF.

This clonotype has at least ten counts. The chain is built from TRBV27 and TRBJ1-5; the D gene is possibly TRBD1 (6 bases). CDR3 length: 13 amino acids. Germline V gene data show CDR1 as MNHEY and CDR2 as SMNVEV (reference sequence). Trimming left V 2 bases short and J 7 bases short, with 9 bases between. The CDR3 loop is CASSLARGQPQHF. CDR3 coding DNA: TGTGCCAGCAGTTTAGCCAGGGGACAGCCCCAGCATTTT.

V usage is TRBV27 and J usage is TRBJ2-1; the match to TRBD1 covers 10 bases. V shed 3 bases and J 4 bases; nucleotides not matched to a gene: 6. The CDR3 contains 16 residues. Germline CDR1 reads MNHEY; CDR2 reads SMNVEV (reference sequence). Written as DNA, the CDR3 is TGTGCCAGCAGTTTCTACCGGGACAGGGGTTACAATGAGCAGTTCTTC. This gives the protein CASSFYRDRGYNEQFF.

This clonotype occurred once. The chain combines TRBV15 with TRBJ2-3; D is unresolved. V was clipped by 5 bases and J by 5 bases, with 23 bases between them. The CDR3 consists of 17 residues. Germline V lookup: CDR1 LNHNV, CDR2 YYDKDF (reference sequence). CDR3 nucleotides: TGTGCCACCAGCCAAGAGTCGGCGAGCGAATTGAAAGATACGCAGTATTTT. Its translation: CATSQESASELKDTQYF.

In this sample, this clonotype turned up a few times. The rearrangement joins TRBV29-1 to TRBJ1-1, with a weak D call TRBD1 (5 bases). V lost 7 bases and J 1 base, leaving 13 bases between the germline ends. CDR3 length: 13 residues. Germline CDR1 reads SQVTM; CDR2 reads ANQGSEA. The CDR3 protein is CSEKGNSNTEAFF. The DNA of the CDR3 is TGCAGCGAGAAGGGGAACTCGAACACTGAAGCTTTCTTT.

This clonotype was seen ten or more times. V gene TRBV7-9 combines with J gene TRBJ1-2, with 8 nucleotides matching TRBD1. CDR1 and CDR2 (germline): SEHNR, FQNEAQ (reference sequence). CDR3 size: 14 residues. J was trimmed by 4 bases and V by 6 bases; bases with no gene match: 7. This CDR3 reads CASSTTGASYGYTF. Here the CDR3 DNA reads TGTGCCAGCAGTACGACAGGGGCAAGCTATGGCTACACCTTC.

This chain connects TRBV28 to TRBJ1-5; TRBD1 matches 7 bases. J gave up 6 bases and V 5 bases, and 13 bases lay outside the gene matches. The CDR3 is 16 residues long. Germline V gene lookup returns CDR1 MDHEN and CDR2 SYDVKM. The CDR3 is CASSNPQGHLGQPQHF. In DNA form, the CDR3 reads TGTGCCAGCAGTAACCCACAGGGGCACCTCGGTCAGCCCCAGCATTTT.

This clonotype turned up a few times. V is TRBV6-5 and J is TRBJ2-1; 14 nucleotides match TRBD2. V was pared by 2 bases and J by 5 bases, with 5 bases of the junction left unmatched. Germline CDR1 and CDR2: MNHEY and SVGAGI. The CDR3 totals 17 residues. The CDR3: CASSYGTSGGPDNEQFF. DNA of the CDR3: TGTGCCAGCAGTTACGGGACTAGCGGGGGACCCGACAATGAGCAGTTCTTC.